These 18 T cell receptor beta chains were sequenced from one sample in a study of beta chain features in type 1 diabetes. Study-wide findings and caveats: When Type 1 diabetes patients were examined, their TCRB CDR3s proved moderately but significantly shorter in all four CD4+ subsets.

No antigen has been identified for these receptors. Expressed TCRB transcripts got sequenced, as all isolated RNA was reverse transcribed. Clones were sequenced by immunoSEQ multiplex PCR, and TCRdb holds only the in-frame ones, with some missing. The profile shows around 40,000 clones, roughly 70% of them singletons. The sequenced material came from Tregs from blood. The receptor source for this set is a man aged 30-40 years with type 1 diabetes. Some clones in this sample may be carry-over from other donors' samples.

The V gene is TRBV2, the J gene TRBJ2-2; no clear D. V lost 5 bases to trimming and J lost 6 bases, with 16 bases between them. CDR3 length: 15 residues. Germline CDR1 SNHLY, CDR2 FYNNEI. CDR3: CASSFTGLAAGELFF. CDR3 nucleotides: TGTGCCAGCAGTTTCACCGGCCTGGCGGCCGGGGAGCTGTTTTTT.

The chain uses TRBV2 and TRBJ2-5; a possible D gene is TRBD2 (7 bases). In germline, CDR1 is SNHLY, CDR2 FYNNEI. Between the trimmed V and J ends, which lost 4 bases and 5 bases, there was a span of 17 bases. This CDR3 comprises 15 residues. Written as DNA, the CDR3 is TGTGCCAGCAGTGCATTCGCGGGGGCCGGGGAGACCCAGTACTTC. Its translation: CASSAFAGAGETQYF.

V and J are TRBV2 and TRBJ1-5; the match to TRBD1 covers 10 bases. The ends lost 7 bases at V and 7 bases at J; junction bases unmatched: 10. CDR1 and CDR2 (germline): SNHLY, FYNNEI. This CDR3 has 15 residues. CDR3 DNA: TGTGCCAGCAACGTCCCGGGACAGGGGAGGCAGCCCCAGCATTTT. Its protein product is CASNVPGQGRQPQHF.

V and J are TRBV19 and TRBJ1-2; 8 bases align to TRBD1. The CDR3 is made up of 14 amino acids. V shed 3 bases, J shed 8 bases, and the junction held 8 bases outside the gene matches. Germline values: CDR1 LNHDA, CDR2 SQIVND (reference sequence). The CDR3 protein is CASSMGQDPQGYTF. The CDR3, as DNA: TGTGCCAGTAGTATGGGACAGGACCCGCAGGGCTACACCTTC.

The rearrangement uses TRBV28 and TRBJ1-4, with 11 nucleotides matching TRBD1. Germline CDR1 is MDHEN and CDR2 is SYDVKM. CDR3 length: 15 residues. V shed 4 bases and J 7 bases; nucleotides not matched to a gene: 5. CDR3 region: CASSSPDRGPEKLFF. The CDR3 coding sequence is TGTGCCAGCAGTTCCCCGGACAGGGGGCCTGAAAAACTGTTTTTT.

This sequence joins TRBV5-1 and TRBJ2-7; TRBD1 agrees at 7 bases. CDR3 size: 13 residues. Germline CDR1 and CDR2: SGHRS and YFSETQ. V shed 4 bases, J shed 5 bases, and the junction held 6 bases outside the gene matches. As DNA, the CDR3 is TGCGCCAGCAGCGGGGGACAGTTAAACGAGCAGTACTTC. Its translation: CASSGGQLNEQYF.

The chain uses TRBV7-2 and TRBJ2-7, with a possible D match to TRBD2 (6 bases). The CDR3 consists of 16 residues. Germline values: CDR1 SGHTA, CDR2 FQGNSA. V lost 1 base to trimming and J lost 0 bases, with 13 bases between them. This CDR3 is CASSLGGGRNSYEQYF. DNA of the CDR3: TGTGCCAGCAGCTTAGGTGGAGGGCGGAACTCCTACGAGCAGTACTTC.

This clone was seen only once. This sequence joins TRBV7-9 and TRBJ2-3; 14 positions match TRBD2. From germline, CDR1 is SEHNR and CDR2 FQNEAQ (reference sequence). This CDR3 is 16 amino acids long. V was clipped by 5 bases and J by 5 bases; unmatched bases: 6. The CDR3 nucleotides read TGTGCCAGCAGCCGCGGACTAGCGGGGGGAGAAGATACGCAGTATTTT. This encodes CASSRGLAGGEDTQYF.

With respect to this clone: At one end, the junction sequence differs from germline, possibly due to a read error. V usage is TRBV5-1 and J usage is TRBJ2-2, with 10 bases matching TRBD1. CDR1 SGHRS and CDR2 YFSETQ come from the germline V gene. This CDR3 is 16 amino acids long. The CDR3 region has the DNA TGCGCCAGCAGCGATCCGGGACAGGGGAACGCCGGGGAGCTGTTTTTT. It encodes CASSDPGQGNAGELFF.

J is TRBJ1-6 and V is TRBV14; possible D gene TRBD1, 5 bases. Germline V gives CDR1 SGHDN, CDR2 FVKESK. The ends were cut back, 4 bases at V and 9 bases at J, with 16 bases in the middle. This CDR3 region has 15 residues. CDR3: CASSRLQGFSSPLHF. In DNA, the CDR3 is TGTGCCAGCAGCCGCTTGCAGGGATTTTCTTCACCCCTCCACTTT.

V is TRBV14 and J is TRBJ2-2; maybe TRBD2 (6 bases). CDR3 length: 17 residues. Trimming pared 0 bases from V and 1 base from J, leaving 12 bases between. The germline V gene encodes CDR1 SGHDN and CDR2 FVKESK. DNA for the CDR3: TGTGCCAGCAGCCAAGATGGTGCGGGGTTGAACACCGGGGAGCTGTTTTTT. Its protein product is CASSQDGAGLNTGELFF.

This clone has only a few counts. V usage is TRBV4-3 and J usage is TRBJ2-1; 12 bases fit TRBD2. The CDR3 covers 15 residues. The V segment lost 3 bases and the J segment 7 bases; nucleotides outside the gene matches: 4. Germline V lookup: CDR1 LGHNA, CDR2 YSLEER. In DNA form, the CDR3 reads TGCGCCAGCAGCCAGCTAGCGGGGGGGCTGAATGAGCAGTTCTTC. Amino acid sequence: CASSQLAGGLNEQFF.

CDR3 bases: TGTGCCAGCAGCTCCCCAACAGTAGCCAAAAACATTCAGTACTTC. Amino acids: CASSSPTVAKNIQYF. The chain joins TRBV5-4 to TRBJ2-4; D is unclear. Deletions cut 3 bases from V and 0 bases from J, with 10 bases between. The CDR3 has 15 amino acids. CDR1 is SGHNT and CDR2 is YYREEE in the germline V gene (reference sequence).

The sample holds a few counts of this clone. The chain links TRBV10-3 to TRBJ2-1, with D possibly being TRBD1 (6 bases). Trimming took off 3 bases at V and 3 bases at J, with 12 bases between the two ends. CDR3 length: 15 amino acids. Germline V lookup: CDR1 ENHRY, CDR2 SYGVKD. The CDR3 here is CAISEGGGGYNEQFF. The DNA for the CDR3 is TGTGCCATCAGTGAAGGTGGGGGCGGCTACAATGAGCAGTTCTTC.

The chain has TRBV7-3 and TRBJ2-1, with D tentatively TRBD1 (6 bases). The CDR3 is 15 amino acids. Trimming took off 5 bases at V and 3 bases at J, with 14 bases between the two ends. Germline V gene lookup returns CDR1 SGHTA and CDR2 FQGTGA. The CDR3 region is CASSQGQSYYNEQFF. The CDR3 DNA reads as TGTGCCAGCAGCCAAGGACAGTCCTACTACAATGAGCAGTTCTTC.

V is TRBV19 and J is TRBJ2-7; the D gene is possibly TRBD2 (5 bases). CDR3 length: 15 amino acids. V dropped 6 bases and J dropped 2 bases, with 17 bases sitting between them. Germline V gives CDR1 LNHDA, CDR2 SQIVND (reference sequence). CDR3 sequence: CASRSIARGAYEQYF. The CDR3 DNA reads as TGTGCCAGTAGATCCATCGCACGGGGAGCCTACGAGCAGTACTTC.

The chain employs TRBV7-9 and TRBJ2-2; D may be TRBD2 (6 bases). Germline V gives CDR1 SEHNR, CDR2 FQNEAQ (reference sequence). Trimming pared 3 bases from V and 2 bases from J, leaving 10 bases between. There are 15 residues in the CDR3. The CDR3 here is CASSFSSVNTGELFF. The CDR3 DNA follows: TGTGCCAGCAGCTTTTCTAGCGTTAACACCGGGGAGCTGTTTTTT.

This chain uses TRBV28 with TRBJ2-5; 7 nucleotides align to TRBD1. The end of the DNA is better explained by TRBJ2-7, so the J call may be wrong. This CDR3 contains 13 residues. Germline CDR1 reads MDHEN; CDR2 reads SYDVKM. The DNA of the CDR3 is TGTGCCAGCGGACAGGAATACTCCTACGAGCAGTACTTC. As protein: CASGQEYSYEQYF.